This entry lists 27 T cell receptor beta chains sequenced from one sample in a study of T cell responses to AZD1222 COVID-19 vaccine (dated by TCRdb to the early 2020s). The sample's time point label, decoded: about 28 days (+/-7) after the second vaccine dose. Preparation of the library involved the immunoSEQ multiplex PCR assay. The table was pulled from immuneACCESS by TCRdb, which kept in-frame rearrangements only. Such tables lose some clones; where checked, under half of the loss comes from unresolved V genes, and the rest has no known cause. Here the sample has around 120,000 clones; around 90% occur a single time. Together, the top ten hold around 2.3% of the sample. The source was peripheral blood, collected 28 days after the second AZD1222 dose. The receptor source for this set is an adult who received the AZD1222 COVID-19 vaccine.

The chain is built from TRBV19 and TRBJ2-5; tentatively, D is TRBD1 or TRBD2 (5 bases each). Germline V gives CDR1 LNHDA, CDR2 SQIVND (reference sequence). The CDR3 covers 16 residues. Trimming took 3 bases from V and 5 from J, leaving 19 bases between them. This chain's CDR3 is CASSIGDPAGRETQYF. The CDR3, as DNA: TGTGCCAGTAGTATCGGGGACCCCGCCGGCAGGGAGACCCAGTACTTC. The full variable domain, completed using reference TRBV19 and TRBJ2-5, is DGGITQSPKYLFRKEGQNVTLSCEQNLNHDAMYWYRQDPGQGLRLIYYSQIVNDFQKGDIAEGYSVSREKKESFPLTVTSAQKNPTAFYLCASSIGDPAGRETQYFGPGTRLLVL.

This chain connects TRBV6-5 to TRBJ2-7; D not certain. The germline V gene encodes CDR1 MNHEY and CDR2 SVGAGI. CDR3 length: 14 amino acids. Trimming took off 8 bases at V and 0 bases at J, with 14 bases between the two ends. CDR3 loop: CASERVTSSYEQYF. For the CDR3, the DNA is TGTGCCAGCGAGCGAGTGACGAGCTCCTACGAGCAGTACTTC.

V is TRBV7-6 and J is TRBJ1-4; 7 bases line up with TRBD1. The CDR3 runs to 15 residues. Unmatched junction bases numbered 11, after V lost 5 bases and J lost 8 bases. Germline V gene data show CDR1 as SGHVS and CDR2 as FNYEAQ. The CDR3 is CASSTRQGIQEKLFF. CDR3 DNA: TGTGCCAGCAGCACTCGACAGGGAATTCAAGAAAAACTGTTTTTT.

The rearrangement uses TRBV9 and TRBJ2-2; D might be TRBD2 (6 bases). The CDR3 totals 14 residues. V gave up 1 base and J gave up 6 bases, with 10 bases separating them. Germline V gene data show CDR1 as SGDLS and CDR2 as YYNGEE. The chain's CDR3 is CASSVRPSAGELFF. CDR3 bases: TGTGCCAGCAGCGTACGACCTAGCGCCGGGGAGCTGTTTTTT.

The CDR3 DNA sequence: TGTGCCAGCAGTCCACCGACAGGCCCCCCTTCCTACGAGCAGTACTTC. It translates to CASSPPTGPPSYEQYF. The chain links TRBV28 to TRBJ2-7; D is possibly TRBD1 (6 bases). V was pared by 5 bases and J by 1 base, with 18 bases between. The CDR3 has 16 residues. Germline CDR1 and CDR2: MDHEN and SYDVKM. The full variable domain, with the rest looked up from reference TRBV28 and TRBJ2-7, is DVKVTQSSRYLVKRTGEKVFLECVQDMDHENMFWYRQDPGLGLRLIYFSYDVKMKEKGDIPEGYSVSREKKERFSLILESASTNQTSMYLCASSPPTGPPSYEQYFGPGTRLTVT.

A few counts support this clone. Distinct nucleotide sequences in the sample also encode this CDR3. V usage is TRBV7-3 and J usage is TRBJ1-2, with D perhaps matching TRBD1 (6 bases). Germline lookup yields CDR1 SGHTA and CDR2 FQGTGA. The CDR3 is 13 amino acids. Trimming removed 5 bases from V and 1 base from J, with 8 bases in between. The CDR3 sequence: CASSPDSNYGYTF. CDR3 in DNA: TGTGCCAGCAGCCCGGACAGTAACTATGGCTACACCTTC.

CDR3 nucleotide sequence: TGTGCCAGCAGTTTTTACAGAGGAGAGACCCAGTACTTC. It codes for CASSFYRGETQYF. J is TRBJ2-5 and V is TRBV12-3 or TRBV12-4; D is unresolved. This CDR3 has 13 residues. Between the trimmed V and J ends, which lost 3 bases and 4 bases, there was a span of 9 bases.

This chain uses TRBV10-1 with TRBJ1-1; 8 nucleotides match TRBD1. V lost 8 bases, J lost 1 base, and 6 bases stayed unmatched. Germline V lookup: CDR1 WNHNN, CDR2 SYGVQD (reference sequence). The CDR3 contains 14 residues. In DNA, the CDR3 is TGCGCCAGCGGCCGTGGACAGGGGAACACTGAAGCTTTCTTT. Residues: CASGRGQGNTEAFF.

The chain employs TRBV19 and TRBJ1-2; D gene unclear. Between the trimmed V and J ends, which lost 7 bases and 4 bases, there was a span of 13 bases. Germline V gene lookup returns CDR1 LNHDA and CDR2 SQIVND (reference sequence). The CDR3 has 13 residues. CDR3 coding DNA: TGTGCCAGTAACTCCGGTGGGCCCTATGGCTACACCTTC. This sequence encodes CASNSGGPYGYTF.

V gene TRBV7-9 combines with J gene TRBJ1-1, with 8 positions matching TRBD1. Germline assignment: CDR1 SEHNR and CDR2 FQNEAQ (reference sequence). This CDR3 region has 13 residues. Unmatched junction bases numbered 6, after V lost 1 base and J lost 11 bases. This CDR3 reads CASSLGVRGLAFF. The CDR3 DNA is TGTGCCAGCAGCTTAGGGGTCAGGGGGCTTGCTTTCTTT. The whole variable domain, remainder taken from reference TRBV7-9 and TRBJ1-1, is DTGVSQNPRHKITKRGQNVTFRCDPISEHNRLYWYRQTLGQGPEFLTYFQNEAQLEKSRLLSDRFSAERPKGSFSTLEIQRTEQGDSAMYLCASSLGVRGLAFFGQGTRLTVV.

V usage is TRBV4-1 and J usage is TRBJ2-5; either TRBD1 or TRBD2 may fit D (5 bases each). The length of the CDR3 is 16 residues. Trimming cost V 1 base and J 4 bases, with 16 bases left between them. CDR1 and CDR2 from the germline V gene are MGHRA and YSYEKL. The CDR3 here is CASSQGGQGFRETQYF. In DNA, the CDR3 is TGCGCCAGCAGCCAAGGAGGGCAGGGCTTTAGAGAGACCCAGTACTTC.

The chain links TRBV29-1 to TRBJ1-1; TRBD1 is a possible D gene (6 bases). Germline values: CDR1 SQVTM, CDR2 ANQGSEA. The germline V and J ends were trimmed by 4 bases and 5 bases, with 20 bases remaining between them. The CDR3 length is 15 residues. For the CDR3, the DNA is TGCAGCGTTGCTTTTCCAGGGGTTGGAAGTACTGAAGCTTTCTTT. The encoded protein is CSVAFPGVGSTEAFF. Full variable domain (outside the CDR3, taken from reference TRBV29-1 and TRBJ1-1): SAVISQKPSRDICQRGTSLTIQCQVDSQVTMMFWYRQQPGQSLTLIATANQGSEATYESGFVIDKFPISRPNLTFSTLTVSNMSPEDSSIYLCSVAFPGVGSTEAFFGQGTRLTVV.

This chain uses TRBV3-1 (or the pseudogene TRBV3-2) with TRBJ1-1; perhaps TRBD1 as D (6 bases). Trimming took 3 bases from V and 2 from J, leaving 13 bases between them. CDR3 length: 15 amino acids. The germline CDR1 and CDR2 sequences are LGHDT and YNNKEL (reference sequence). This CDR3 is CASSHPGQINTEAFF. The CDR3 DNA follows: TGTGCCAGCAGCCATCCCGGACAGATCAACACTGAAGCTTTCTTT.

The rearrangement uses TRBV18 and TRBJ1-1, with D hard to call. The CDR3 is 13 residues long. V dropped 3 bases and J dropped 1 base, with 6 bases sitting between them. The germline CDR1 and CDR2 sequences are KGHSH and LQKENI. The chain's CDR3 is CASSPRGNTEAFF. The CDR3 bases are TGTGCCAGCTCACCGCGTGGGAACACTGAAGCTTTCTTT.

The CDR3 DNA sequence: TGTGCCAGCTCACCGCGGACAGGCGAGTCGTATGGCTACACCTTC. Translating gives CASSPRTGESYGYTF. The chain carries TRBV18 and TRBJ1-2, with TRBD1 matching over 7 bases. This CDR3 region has 15 residues. V trimming: 3 bases; J trimming: 5 bases; junction bases outside the gene matches: 9. CDR1 is KGHSH and CDR2 is LQKENI in the germline V gene.

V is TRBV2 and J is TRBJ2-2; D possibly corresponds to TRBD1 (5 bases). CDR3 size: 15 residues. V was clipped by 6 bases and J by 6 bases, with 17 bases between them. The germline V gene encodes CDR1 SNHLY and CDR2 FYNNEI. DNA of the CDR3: TGTGCCAGCAGGAGAGACAGACAAGGGGCCGGGGAGCTGTTTTTT. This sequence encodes CASRRDRQGAGELFF. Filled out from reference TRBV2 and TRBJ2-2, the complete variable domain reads EPEVTQTPSHQVTQMGQEVILRCVPISNHLYFYWYRQILGQKVEFLVSFYNNEISEKSEIFDDQFSVERPDGSNFTLKIRSTKLEDSAMYFCASRRDRQGAGELFFGEGSRLTVL.

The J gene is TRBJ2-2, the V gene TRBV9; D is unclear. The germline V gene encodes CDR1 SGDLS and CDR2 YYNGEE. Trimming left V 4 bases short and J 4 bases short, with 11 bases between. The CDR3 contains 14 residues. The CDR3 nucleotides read TGTGCCAGCAGCCTGATGTCGGGCACCGGGGAGCTGTTTTTT. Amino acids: CASSLMSGTGELFF.

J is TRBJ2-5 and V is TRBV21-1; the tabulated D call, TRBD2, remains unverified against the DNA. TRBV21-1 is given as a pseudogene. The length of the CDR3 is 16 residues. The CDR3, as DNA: TGTGCCAGCAGCAAAAGGGCGCTCCCTCGAGGGGAGACCCAGTACTTC. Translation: CASSKRALPRGETQYF.

The CDR3 region is CASSSLRGSGANVLTF. In DNA, the CDR3 is TGTGCCAGCAGCTCCCTCAGGGGTTCTGGGGCCAACGTCCTGACTTTC. V usage is TRBV7-8 and J usage is TRBJ2-6; D perhaps matches TRBD1 (6 bases). V dropped 4 bases and J dropped 1 base, with 11 bases sitting between them. In germline, CDR1 is SGHVS, CDR2 FQNEAQ. This CDR3 is 16 amino acids long.

The CDR3 region has the DNA TGCGCCAGCAGCTGGACCTCGCAGGGGGCAGACGAGCAGTACTTC. This sequence encodes CASSWTSQGADEQYF. The chain links TRBV5-1 to TRBJ2-7; TRBD1 matches at 8 bases. The trim removed 3 bases at V and 5 bases at J, leaving 10 bases unmatched. Germline CDR1 is SGHRS and CDR2 is YFSETQ. The length of the CDR3 is 15 residues.

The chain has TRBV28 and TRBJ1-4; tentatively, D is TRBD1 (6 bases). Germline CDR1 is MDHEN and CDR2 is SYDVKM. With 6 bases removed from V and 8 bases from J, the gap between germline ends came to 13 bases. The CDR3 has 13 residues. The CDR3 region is CASRGAFQEKLFF. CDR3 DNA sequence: TGTGCCAGCAGGGGGGCCTTCCAGGAAAAACTGTTTTTT.

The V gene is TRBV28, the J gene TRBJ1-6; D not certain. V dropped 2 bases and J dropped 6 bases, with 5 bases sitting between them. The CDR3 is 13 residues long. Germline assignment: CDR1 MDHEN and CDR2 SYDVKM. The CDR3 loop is CASSLPVNSPLHF. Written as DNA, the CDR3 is TGTGCCAGCAGTTTACCCGTTAATTCACCCCTCCACTTT.

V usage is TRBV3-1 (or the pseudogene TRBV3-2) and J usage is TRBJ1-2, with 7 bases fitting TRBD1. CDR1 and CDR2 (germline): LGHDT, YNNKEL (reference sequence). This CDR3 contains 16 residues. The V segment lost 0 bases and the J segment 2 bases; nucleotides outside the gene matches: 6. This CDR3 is CASSQDRGRGNYGYTF. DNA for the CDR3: TGTGCCAGCAGCCAAGATAGGGGCAGGGGGAACTATGGCTACACCTTC.

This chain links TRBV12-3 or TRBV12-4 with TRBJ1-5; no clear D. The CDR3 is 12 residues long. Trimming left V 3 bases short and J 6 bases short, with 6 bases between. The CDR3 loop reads CASSFDPQPQHF. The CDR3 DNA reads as TGTGCCAGCAGTTTTGACCCTCAGCCCCAGCATTTT.

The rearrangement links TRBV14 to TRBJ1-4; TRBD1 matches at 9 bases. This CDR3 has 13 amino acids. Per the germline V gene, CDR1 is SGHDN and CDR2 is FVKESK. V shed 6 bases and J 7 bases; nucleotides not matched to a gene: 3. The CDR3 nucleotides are TGTGCCAGCAGAGGGACAGGGCTTGAAAAACTGTTTTTT. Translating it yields CASRGTGLEKLFF.

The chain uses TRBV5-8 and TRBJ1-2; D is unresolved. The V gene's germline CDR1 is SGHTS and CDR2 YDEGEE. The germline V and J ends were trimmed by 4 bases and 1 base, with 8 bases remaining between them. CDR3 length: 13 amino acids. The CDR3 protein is CASSESFNYGYTF. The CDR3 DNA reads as TGTGCCAGCAGCGAAAGCTTTAACTATGGCTACACCTTC. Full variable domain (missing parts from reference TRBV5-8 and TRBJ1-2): EAGVTQSPTHLIKTRGQQATLRCSPISGHTSVYWYQQALGLGLQFLLWYDEGEERNRGNFPPRFSGRQFPNYSSELNVNALELEDSALYLCASSESFNYGYTFGSGTRLTVV.

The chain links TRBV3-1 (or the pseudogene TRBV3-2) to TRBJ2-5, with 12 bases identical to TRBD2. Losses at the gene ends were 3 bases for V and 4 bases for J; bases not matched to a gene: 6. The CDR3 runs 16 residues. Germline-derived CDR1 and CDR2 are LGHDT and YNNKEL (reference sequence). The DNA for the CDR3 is TGTGCCAGCAGCCAGACTAGCGGGAGTTGGGTAGAGACCCAGTACTTC. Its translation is CASSQTSGSWVETQYF.